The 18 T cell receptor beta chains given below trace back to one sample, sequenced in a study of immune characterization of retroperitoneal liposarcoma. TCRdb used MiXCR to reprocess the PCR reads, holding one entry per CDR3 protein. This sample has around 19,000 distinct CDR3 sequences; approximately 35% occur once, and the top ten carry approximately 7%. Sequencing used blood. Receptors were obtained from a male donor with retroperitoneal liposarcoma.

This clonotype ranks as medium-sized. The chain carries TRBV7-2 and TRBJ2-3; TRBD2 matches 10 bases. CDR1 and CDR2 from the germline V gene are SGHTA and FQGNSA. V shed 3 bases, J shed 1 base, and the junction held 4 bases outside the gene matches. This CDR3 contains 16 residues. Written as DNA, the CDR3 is TGTGCCAGCAGCTTCTGGGGGACTAGCGGCACAGATACGCAGTATTTT. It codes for CASSFWGTSGTDTQYF.

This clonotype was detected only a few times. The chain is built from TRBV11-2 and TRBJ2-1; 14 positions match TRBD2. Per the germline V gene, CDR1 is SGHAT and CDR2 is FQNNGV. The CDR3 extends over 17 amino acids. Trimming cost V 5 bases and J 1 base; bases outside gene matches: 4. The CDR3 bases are TGTGCCAGCAGCCTCGGGACTAGCGGGAGTTCCTACAATGAGCAGTTCTTC. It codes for CASSLGTSGSSYNEQFF.

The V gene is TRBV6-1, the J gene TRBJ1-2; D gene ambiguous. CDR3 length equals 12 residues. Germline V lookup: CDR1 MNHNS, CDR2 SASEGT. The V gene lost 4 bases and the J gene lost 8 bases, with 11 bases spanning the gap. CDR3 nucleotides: TGTGCCAGCAGTGTAGACCTAGGAGGCTACACCTTC. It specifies CASSVDLGGYTF.

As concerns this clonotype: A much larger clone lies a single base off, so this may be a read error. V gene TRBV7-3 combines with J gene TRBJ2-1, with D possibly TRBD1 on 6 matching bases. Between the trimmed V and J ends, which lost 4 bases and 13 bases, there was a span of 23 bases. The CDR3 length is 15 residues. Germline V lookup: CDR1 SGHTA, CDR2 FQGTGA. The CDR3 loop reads CASSWLGQQGEPQFF. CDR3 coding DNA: TGTGCCAGCAGCTGGTTAGGTCAACAGGGAGAGCCCCAGTTCTTC.

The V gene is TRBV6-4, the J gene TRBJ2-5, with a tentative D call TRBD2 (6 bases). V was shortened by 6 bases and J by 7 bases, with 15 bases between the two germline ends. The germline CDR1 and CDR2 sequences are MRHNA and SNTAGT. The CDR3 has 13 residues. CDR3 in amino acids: CASSADAGGTQYF. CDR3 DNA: TGTGCCAGCAGCGCGGACGCCGGGGGGACCCAGTACTTC.

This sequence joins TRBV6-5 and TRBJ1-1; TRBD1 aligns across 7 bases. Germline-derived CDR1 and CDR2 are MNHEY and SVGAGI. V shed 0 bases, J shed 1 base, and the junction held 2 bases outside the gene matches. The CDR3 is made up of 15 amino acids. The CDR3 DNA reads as TGTGCCAGCAGTTACTCGGGACAGTCGAACACTGAAGCTTTCTTT. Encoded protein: CASSYSGQSNTEAFF.

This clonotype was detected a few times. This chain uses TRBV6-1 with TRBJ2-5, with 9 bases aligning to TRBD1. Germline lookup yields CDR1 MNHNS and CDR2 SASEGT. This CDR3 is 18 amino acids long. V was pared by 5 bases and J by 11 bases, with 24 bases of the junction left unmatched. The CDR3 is CASSSPQGSGTGKGEQYF. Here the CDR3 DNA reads TGTGCCAGCAGTTCGCCCCAAGGTTCAGGGACAGGGAAAGGTGAGCAGTACTTC.

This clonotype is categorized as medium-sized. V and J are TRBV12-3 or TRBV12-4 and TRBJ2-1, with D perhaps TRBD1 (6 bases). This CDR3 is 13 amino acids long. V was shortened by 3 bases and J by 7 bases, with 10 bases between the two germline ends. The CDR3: CASSFHTGNEQFF. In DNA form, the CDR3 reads TGTGCCAGCAGTTTTCATACAGGGAATGAGCAGTTCTTC.

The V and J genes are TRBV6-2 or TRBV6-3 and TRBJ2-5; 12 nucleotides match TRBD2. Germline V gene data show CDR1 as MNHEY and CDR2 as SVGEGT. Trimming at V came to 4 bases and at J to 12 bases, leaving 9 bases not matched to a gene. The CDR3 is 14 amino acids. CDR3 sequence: CASSFLAGGPEEYF. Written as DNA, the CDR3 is TGTGCCAGCAGTTTCCTAGCGGGAGGGCCGGAGGAGTACTTC.

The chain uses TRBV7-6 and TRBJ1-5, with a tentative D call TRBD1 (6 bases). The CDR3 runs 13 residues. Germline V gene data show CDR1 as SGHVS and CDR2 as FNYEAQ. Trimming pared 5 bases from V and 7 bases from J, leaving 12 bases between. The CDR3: CASSQNRVQPQHF. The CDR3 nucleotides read TGTGCCAGCAGCCAGAACAGGGTACAGCCCCAGCATTTT.

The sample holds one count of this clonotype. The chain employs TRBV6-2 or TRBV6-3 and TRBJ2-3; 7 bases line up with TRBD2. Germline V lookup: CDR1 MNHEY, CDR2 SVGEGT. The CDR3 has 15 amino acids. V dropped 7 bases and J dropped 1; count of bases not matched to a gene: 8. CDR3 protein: CASIMGGGGTDTQYF. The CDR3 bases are TGTGCCAGCATCATGGGGGGGGGGGGCACAGATACGCAGTATTTT.

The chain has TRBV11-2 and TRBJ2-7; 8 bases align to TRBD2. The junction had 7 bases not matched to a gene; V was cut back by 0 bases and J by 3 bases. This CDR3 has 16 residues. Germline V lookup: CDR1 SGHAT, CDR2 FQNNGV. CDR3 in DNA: TGTGCCAGCAGCTTAGATCGCGGTAGCGGGAACTACGAGCAGTACTTC. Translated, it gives CASSLDRGSGNYEQYF.

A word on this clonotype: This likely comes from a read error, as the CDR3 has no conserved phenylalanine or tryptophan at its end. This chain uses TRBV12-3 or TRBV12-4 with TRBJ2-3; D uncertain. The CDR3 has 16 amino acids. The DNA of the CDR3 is TGTGCCAACAGTCACCGGCCCCAGATACCCACAGATACGCAGTATTTG. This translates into CANSHRPQIPTDTQYL.

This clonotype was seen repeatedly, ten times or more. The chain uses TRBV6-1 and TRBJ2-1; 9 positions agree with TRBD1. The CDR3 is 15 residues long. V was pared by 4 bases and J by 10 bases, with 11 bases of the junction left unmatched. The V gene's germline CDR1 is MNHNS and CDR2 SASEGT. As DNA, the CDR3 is TGTGCCAGCAGTGGACCGGGACAGGGATACTACGAGCAGTTCTTC. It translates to CASSGPGQGYYEQFF.

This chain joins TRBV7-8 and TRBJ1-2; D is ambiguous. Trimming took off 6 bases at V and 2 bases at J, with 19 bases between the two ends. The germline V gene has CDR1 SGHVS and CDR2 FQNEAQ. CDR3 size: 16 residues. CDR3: CASSSRLAEPNYGYTF. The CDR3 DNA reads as TGTGCCAGCAGTTCCCGCTTGGCGGAGCCCAACTATGGCTACACCTTC.

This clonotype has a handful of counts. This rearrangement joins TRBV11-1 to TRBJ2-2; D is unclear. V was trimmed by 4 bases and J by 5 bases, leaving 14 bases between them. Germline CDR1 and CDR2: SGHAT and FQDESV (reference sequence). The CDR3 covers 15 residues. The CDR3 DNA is TGTGCCAGCAGCTCCTCCTCAAGTGGAACCGGGGAGCTGTTTTTT. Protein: CASSSSSSGTGELFF. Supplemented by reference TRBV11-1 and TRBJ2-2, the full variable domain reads EAEVAQSPRYKITEKSQAVAFWCDPISGHATLYWYRQILGQGPELLVQFQDESVVDDSQLPKDRFSAERLKGVDSTLKIQPAELGDSAMYLCASSSSSSGTGELFFGEGSRLTVL.

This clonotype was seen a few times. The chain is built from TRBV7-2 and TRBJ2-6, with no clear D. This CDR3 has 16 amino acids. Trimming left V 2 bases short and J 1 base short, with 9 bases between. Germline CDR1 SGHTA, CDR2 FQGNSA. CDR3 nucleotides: TGTGCCAGCAGCTTAAATACGTGGTCTGGGGCCAACGTCCTGACTTTC. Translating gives CASSLNTWSGANVLTF.

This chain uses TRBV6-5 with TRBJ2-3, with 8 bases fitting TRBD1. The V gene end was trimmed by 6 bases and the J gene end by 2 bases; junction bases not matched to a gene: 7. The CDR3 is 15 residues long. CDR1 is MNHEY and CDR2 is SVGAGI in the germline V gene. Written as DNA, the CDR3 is TGTGCCAGCAGGGTACAGGGGGGCACCACAGATACGCAGTATTTT. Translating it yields CASRVQGGTTDTQYF.